Below, 3 T cell receptor beta chains from the same sample are listed, as sequenced in a study of T cell clones after liver transplantation. Repertoires were generated with immunoSEQ multiplex PCR, while TCRdb's copy carries only in-frame clones and drops some. The sample includes 55,000 to 70,000 clones, 90% to 95% of them seen just once. The sample in question was CD4+ T cells from blood, obtained approximately 27 months after liver transplant. These receptors all stem from a human patient who received a liver transplant. These T cells may partly come from the graft donor.

The chain has TRBV11-3 and TRBJ2-5; 7 bases are a match to TRBD1. The CDR3 length is 15 residues. V dropped 1 base and J dropped 4; count of bases not matched to a gene: 6. Germline CDR1 and CDR2: SGHNT and YENEEA. The chain's CDR3 is CASSLGQGEGETQYF. The DNA for the CDR3 is TGTGCCAGCAGCTTAGGACAGGGAGAAGGAGAGACCCAGTACTTC. Looking up the rest from reference TRBV11-3 and TRBJ2-5 gives the full variable domain: EAGVVQSPRYKIIEKKQPVAFWCNPISGHNTLYWYLQNLGQGPELLIRYENEEAVDDSQLPKDRFSAERLKGVDSTLKIQPAELGDSAVYLCASSLGQGEGETQYFGPGTRLLVL.

The chain employs TRBV2 and TRBJ1-3; D is undetermined. Germline lookup yields CDR1 SNHLY and CDR2 FYNNEI. The length of the CDR3 is 15 residues. The germline V and J ends were trimmed by 3 bases and 9 bases, with 18 bases remaining between them. The CDR3 sequence is CASSEIPLGISTIYF. For the CDR3, the DNA is TGTGCCAGCAGTGAGATTCCCCTCGGGATAAGCACCATATATTTT.

The V and J genes are TRBV19 and TRBJ2-7; D gene unclear. V lost 5 bases to trimming and J lost 0 bases, with 2 bases between them. CDR1 is LNHDA, CDR2 SQIVND, per germline (reference sequence). This CDR3 spans 11 amino acids. CDR3 amino acids: CASSVSYEQYF. The DNA for the CDR3 is TGTGCCAGTAGTGTCTCCTACGAGCAGTACTTC.